The 19 T cell receptor beta chains presented below share a single source sample, sequenced in a study of tumor-infiltrating lymphocytes in primary liver carcinoma. A primer matching the constant region was used to make TCR beta cDNA from approximately 520 ng of total RNA. Library construction for TCR beta comprised three nested multiplex PCR rounds performed with slightly modified ARM-PCR. Running 10 cycles apiece, the first two PCR rounds relied on TRBV1-TRBV30 forward primers together with a C-beta reverse primer. MiXCR, run by TCRdb on the multiplex PCR reads, gives a single entry per CDR3 protein. The table includes approximately 120,000 distinct CDR3 sequences, 64% detected once. Bulk tissue was left unsorted, and RNA and DNA were co-extracted from about 20-30 mg of it. The material sequenced was liver tumor tissue from sampling region 3. Subset here: tumor region T3, left-lateral pole. These receptors were collected from a woman aged 55 to 70 with primary liver carcinoma and hepatitis B virus infection.

A note on this clonotype: Just one base apart from a much larger clone, this may be a read error. The chain has TRBV14 and TRBJ2-5; D uncertain. Germline loops: CDR1 SGHDN, CDR2 FVKESK. The CDR3 totals 16 residues. The chain's CDR3 is CNTTKSTGEVWETQYF. The DNA of the CDR3 is TGCAACACTACGAAGAGCACTGGTGAAGTTTGGGAGACCCAGTACTTC.

In regard to this clonotype: Germline and junction disagree at one end, which may indicate a read error. The chain combines TRBV4-1 with TRBJ2-1; the D is unclear. This CDR3 comprises 15 residues. CDR1 is MGHRA, CDR2 YSYEKL, per germline. The CDR3 loop is CANSPMVRSYNEQFF. For the CDR3, the DNA is TGCGCCAACAGCCCCATGGTTCGTTCCTACAATGAGCAGTTCTTC.

Concerning this clonotype: The CDR3 end shows no conserved phenylalanine or tryptophan, and so a read error is likely. The V call is TRBV11-2, the J call TRBJ2-2; 9 bases map to TRBD1. This CDR3 has 16 amino acids. Germline V lookup: CDR1 SGHAT, CDR2 FQNNGV. The CDR3: CASGRVTGGNTGELFS. CDR3 in DNA: TGTGCTAGCGGCCGAGTAACAGGGGGCAATACCGGGGAGCTGTTTTCT.

As to this clonotype: The junction and the germline gene differ at one end; a read error may be behind it. The genes are TRBV11-3 and TRBJ2-3, with D maybe TRBD2 (6 bases). Per germline, CDR1 SGHNT and CDR2 YENEEA. This CDR3 comprises 14 residues. The CDR3 region has the DNA TGTGTCAGCAGCTTCAGAACTAGCACGGATACGCAGTATTTT. It yields the protein CVSSFRTSTDTQYF.

In this sample, this clonotype turned up many times. J is TRBJ1-5 and V is TRBV6-9; D is ambiguous. V dropped 8 bases and J dropped 6 bases, with 8 bases sitting between them. In germline, CDR1 is MNHGY, CDR2 SVAAGI. The CDR3 covers 11 residues. CDR3 region: CASSLGQPQHF. The CDR3 DNA follows: TGTGCCAGCTCGTTGGGTCAGCCCCAGCATTTT.

A word on this clonotype: This may arise from a read error, as a much more abundant clone is one base away. The V gene is TRBV6-5, the J gene TRBJ2-7; maybe TRBD1 (5 bases). Germline lookup yields CDR1 MNHEY and CDR2 SVGAGI. V was cut by 0 bases and J by 1 base, with 19 bases left in between. This CDR3 has 18 residues. CDR3 sequence (DNA): TGTGCCAGCAGTTACTCGAGACGGACAAGGGGCTCTTCCTACGAGCAGTACTTC. Encoded protein: CASSYSRRTRGSSYEQYF.

Comment on this clonotype: The junction shows a germline mismatch at one end, possibly a read error. This chain links TRBV5-1 with TRBJ2-1; TRBD2 aligns across 13 bases. The germline CDR1 and CDR2 sequences are SGHRS and YFSETQ. CDR3 length equals 19 residues. CDR3 nucleotide sequence: TGCGCCAGCAGCTCCACTAGCGGGAGGGCCTCCTACTCTTACATTGAGCAGCTCTTC. Translated, it gives CASSSTSGRASYSYIEQLF.

In regard to this clonotype: The junction differs from germline at one of its ends, possibly a read error. V usage is TRBV11-2 and J usage is TRBJ2-2; a weak D match, TRBD2 (5 bases). Germline loops: CDR1 SGHAT, CDR2 FQNNGV. CDR3 length: 13 amino acids. CDR3 sequence (DNA): TGTGACAGTAGCTTAGATAGGACTGGGGAGTTGTTTTTT. Translation: CDSSLDRTGELFF.

This clonotype was recorded at least ten times. At one of its ends the junction is not consistent with the germline gene, which may arise from a read error. The chain employs TRBV7-9 and TRBJ2-5, with unresolved D. This CDR3 region has 11 residues. Germline CDR1 reads SEHNR; CDR2 reads FQNEAQ (reference sequence). The DNA for the CDR3 is TGTGCCAGCAGCTTAGGGGTCCGACCAGACTTC. Translating it yields CASSLGVRPDF.

This clonotype showed up many times. The chain is built from TRBV29-1 and TRBJ2-2; no clear D gene. Germline CDR1 SQVTM, CDR2 ANQGSEA. The CDR3 totals 12 residues. V lost 4 bases and J lost 7, with 10 bases in between. The CDR3 here is CSVGWAGGELFF. CDR3 coding DNA: TGCAGCGTTGGGTGGGCCGGCGGGGAGCTGTTTTTT.

Comments on this clonotype: An end of the junction differs from the germline gene, which may be a read error. This chain joins TRBV24-1 and TRBJ1-2, with D possibly matching TRBD1 (5 bases). The length of the CDR3 is 14 residues. Germline-derived CDR1 and CDR2 are KGHDR and SFDVKD. This chain's CDR3 is CAISDTGDRFGYTF. The CDR3 DNA sequence: TGTGCCATCAGTGACACCGGGGACCGGTTCGGCTACACCTTC.

Note on this clonotype: A junction boundary mismatches the germline segment, possibly from a read error. The rearrangement links TRBV29-1 to TRBJ2-6; the D gene is possibly TRBD1 (6 bases). There are 17 residues in the CDR3. Germline V gene sequence: CDR1 SQVTM, CDR2 ANQGSEA. The CDR3 is CSVHPGQLGSEANVLTF. DNA of the CDR3: TGCAGCGTCCACCCCGGACAGCTTGGTTCTGAGGCCAACGTCCTGACTTTC.

The CDR3 loop reads CAWRVGGGRDIQYF. The CDR3, as DNA: TGTGCCTGGAGAGTTGGCGGGGGCAGAGACATTCAGTACTTC. The J gene is TRBJ2-4, the V gene TRBV30; maybe TRBD2 (7 bases). CDR3 length equals 14 residues. The V end was cut by 3 bases, the J end by 8 bases, with 17 bases between. Germline assignment: CDR1 GTSNPN and CDR2 SVGIG (reference sequence).

This clonotype appeared many times. The CDR3 reads CSVEDRVGGLARETQYF. For the CDR3, the DNA is TGCAGCGTTGAAGATCGGGTGGGGGGACTAGCTAGAGAGACCCAGTACTTC. The J gene is TRBJ2-5, the V gene TRBV29-1; 9 bases match TRBD2. Germline trimming cut 0 bases from V and 4 bases from J; bases unmatched to any gene: 12. The V gene's germline CDR1 is SQVTM and CDR2 ANQGSEA. The CDR3 covers 17 residues.

Regarding this clonotype: A read error may account for a junction end that differs from germline. The chain employs TRBV6-2 or TRBV6-3 and TRBJ2-7, with 7 positions matching TRBD2. The CDR3 extends over 18 amino acids. Germline-derived CDR1 and CDR2 are MNHEY and SVGEGT. The DNA of the CDR3 is TGTGCCAGCAGTTACTCAATTTCGAGCGGGAAAGTCGCGTACGAACAGTACTTC. Protein product: CASSYSISSGKVAYEQYF.

This clonotype showed up many times. The chain is built from TRBV29-1 and TRBJ1-2; D is undetermined. Germline lookup yields CDR1 SQVTM and CDR2 ANQGSEA. The CDR3 is 10 amino acids. With 0 bases removed from V and 9 bases from J, the gap between germline ends came to 5 bases. CDR3 DNA: TGCAGCGTTGAAGAATCGAGCTACACCTTC. Its translation: CSVEESSYTF.

Worth noting for this clonotype: Relative to the germline gene, one junction end is altered; a read error may explain this. The chain employs TRBV5-1 and TRBJ2-1, with a tentative D call TRBD2 (6 bases). The germline CDR1 and CDR2 sequences are SGHRS and YFSETQ. The CDR3 consists of 15 residues. The CDR3 sequence: CASSPDSGVYNEHFF. In DNA, the CDR3 is TGCGCCAGCAGCCCTGATAGCGGTGTTTACAATGAGCACTTCTTC.

The rearrangement uses TRBV5-1 and TRBJ2-7, with D unresolved. The germline CDR1 and CDR2 sequences are SGHRS and YFSETQ. The CDR3 spans 15 residues. Trimming removed 7 bases from V and 3 bases from J, with 20 bases in between. CDR3 nucleotides: TGCGCCAGCGGCTCGGAAGGCCTGGGCATCTACGAGCAGTACTTC. It is translated as CASGSEGLGIYEQYF. The whole variable domain, remainder taken from reference TRBV5-1 and TRBJ2-7, is KAGVTQTPRYLIKTRGQQVTLSCSPISGHRSVSWYQQTPGQGLQFLFEYFSETQRNKGNFPGRFSGRQFSNSRSEMNVSTLELGDSALYLCASGSEGLGIYEQYFGPGTRLTVT.

This clonotype was counted between two and nine times. It may be a read error: a sequence one base away is much more abundant. This chain uses TRBV12-3 or TRBV12-4 with TRBJ1-1; weak D call: TRBD1 (5 bases). This CDR3 is built from 13 residues. The DNA for the CDR3 is TGTGCCAGCAGTTTCAGGGATAACACTAAAGCTTTCTTT. It encodes CASSFRDNTKAFF.